Below are 21 T cell receptor beta chains sequenced from a single sample in a study of identical twins. TCRdb recomputed calls from the 5' RACE reads with MiXCR, one row per CDR3 protein. Of just over 500,000 distinct CDR3 sequences in the sample, roughly 21% were seen once. These data were also reused for a study on T cells expressing NK-cell markers.

Sequenced input: CD4+ T cells sorted from blood. These receptors were obtained from a woman in her late teens or twenties in good health.

This clonotype was seen more than once but under ten times. This chain links TRBV20-1 with TRBJ2-7; D gene ambiguous. V was trimmed by 6 bases and J by 2 bases, leaving 14 bases between them. Germline V gene data show CDR1 as DFQATT and CDR2 as SNEGSKA (reference sequence). This CDR3 has 13 amino acids. The CDR3 region is CSASEGSAYEQYF. CDR3 nucleotide sequence: TGCAGTGCCTCGGAAGGCTCAGCCTACGAGCAGTACTTC.

Only a few counts were recorded for this clonotype. The chain recombines TRBV20-1 with TRBJ2-7, with a tentative D call TRBD1 (6 bases). V lost 2 bases and J lost 6, with 17 bases in between. The CDR3 sequence is 14 residues long. Looked up from germline, CDR1 is DFQATT and CDR2 is SNEGSKA (reference sequence). The CDR3 spells CSARQIQGRSEQYF. The DNA for the CDR3 is TGCAGTGCTAGACAGATTCAGGGGCGTAGCGAGCAGTACTTC.

The gene calls are TRBV11-1 and TRBJ2-7; TRBD2 agrees at 7 bases. V was pared by 1 base and J by 1 base, with 13 bases of the junction left unmatched. The CDR3 has 18 residues. Germline CDR1 SGHAT, CDR2 FQDESV (reference sequence). CDR3 sequence: CASSLVPSGGRISYEQYF. The DNA for the CDR3 is TGTGCCAGCAGCTTAGTCCCCTCCGGCGGGAGAATTTCCTACGAGCAGTACTTC. The whole variable domain, remainder taken from reference TRBV11-1 and TRBJ2-7, is EAEVAQSPRYKITEKSQAVAFWCDPISGHATLYWYRQILGQGPELLVQFQDESVVDDSQLPKDRFSAERLKGVDSTLKIQPAELGDSAMYLCASSLVPSGGRISYEQYFGPGTRLTVT.

The gene calls are TRBV5-1 and TRBJ2-5; perhaps TRBD2 as D (6 bases). There are 15 residues in the CDR3. Germline V gene lookup returns CDR1 SGHRS and CDR2 YFSETQ. V was pared by 0 bases and J by 1 base, with 10 bases between. CDR3 nucleotide sequence: TGCGCCAGCAGCTTGGCCAAAGCGGGCCAAGAGACCCAGTACTTC. Protein product: CASSLAKAGQETQYF. Combining the CDR3 with reference TRBV5-1 and TRBJ2-5 gives the whole variable domain KAGVTQTPRYLIKTRGQQVTLSCSPISGHRSVSWYQQTPGQGLQFLFEYFSETQRNKGNFPGRFSGRQFSNSRSEMNVSTLELGDSALYLCASSLAKAGQETQYFGPGTRLLVL.

This clonotype occurred a few times. The chain uses TRBV7-9 and TRBJ2-3, with D possibly matching TRBD2 (6 bases). Germline V gene sequence: CDR1 SEHNR, CDR2 FQNEAQ (reference sequence). CDR3 length equals 15 residues. Between the trimmed V and J ends, which lost 5 bases and 0 bases, there was a span of 12 bases. CDR3 sequence: CASSPGTRSTDTQYF. CDR3 in DNA: TGTGCCAGCAGCCCGGGGACTCGCAGCACAGATACGCAGTATTTT.

The CDR3 region has the DNA TGTGCCACCAGCGGAAAGGGGGCTGACTACGAGCAGTACTTC. This encodes CATSGKGADYEQYF. V is TRBV15 and J is TRBJ2-7, with TRBD1 identical over 7 bases. Germline V lookup: CDR1 LNHNV, CDR2 YYDKDF (reference sequence). V lost 5 bases, J lost 3 bases, and 7 bases stayed unmatched. CDR3 length: 14 amino acids.

The CDR3 nucleotides are TGCGCCAGCAGCGATTTGTCCTCGGGAGATACGCAGTATTTT. Residues: CASSDLSSGDTQYF. This chain joins TRBV5-1 and TRBJ2-3; D is unclear. Between the trimmed V and J ends, which lost 4 bases and 5 bases, there was a span of 14 bases. CDR3 length: 14 amino acids. Germline CDR1 reads SGHRS; CDR2 reads YFSETQ.

This clonotype has only a few counts. J is TRBJ2-5 and V is TRBV4-2; 8 nucleotides match TRBD2. Germline loops: CDR1 LGHNA, CDR2 YNFKEQ. The ends lost 1 base at V and 6 bases at J; junction bases unmatched: 10. The CDR3 contains 16 residues. The CDR3 protein is CASSQARGGAGKTQYF. The CDR3 DNA reads TGTGCCAGCAGCCAAGCCCGGGGGGGCGCTGGAAAGACCCAGTACTTC.

CDR3 nucleotides: TGTGCCAGCAGGGCCCCGGCAGTAGGTTCACCCCTCCACTTT. It is translated as CASRAPAVGSPLHF. V and J are TRBV6-5 and TRBJ1-6; no firm D call. Per germline, CDR1 MNHEY and CDR2 SVGAGI. The CDR3 runs to 14 residues. The germline V and J ends were trimmed by 6 bases and 9 bases, with 15 bases remaining between them.

In its sample, this clonotype was seen many times. The chain uses TRBV7-9 and TRBJ1-1, with 8 bases matching TRBD1. This CDR3 region has 16 residues. CDR1 SEHNR and CDR2 FQNEAQ come from the germline V gene (reference sequence). V dropped 1 base and J dropped 6; count of bases not matched to a gene: 10. CDR3: CASSLGSGQGAAEAFF. The DNA for the CDR3 is TGTGCCAGCAGCTTAGGGTCTGGGCAGGGGGCAGCTGAAGCTTTCTTT.

The table lists this clonotype with a few counts. The V gene is TRBV12-3 or TRBV12-4, the J gene TRBJ2-1, with a possible D match to TRBD2 (5 bases). CDR3 size: 13 residues. The ends were cut back, 6 bases at V and 7 bases at J, with 13 bases in the middle. CDR3 sequence: CASSPGIPNEQFF. The CDR3 region has the DNA TGTGCCAGCAGCCCCGGGATACCAAATGAGCAGTTCTTC.

The V and J genes are TRBV4-1 and TRBJ1-4; D unclear. V shed 4 bases and J shed 8 bases, with 14 bases lying between them. Germline CDR1 reads MGHRA; CDR2 reads YSYEKL. The CDR3 runs to 14 residues. CDR3 bases: TGCGCCAGCAGCCTAGGGTCAGCCGGGGAAAAACTGTTTTTT. Translation gives CASSLGSAGEKLFF.

The chain is built from TRBV20-1 and TRBJ2-7; possibly TRBD2 for D (5 bases). The germline CDR1 and CDR2 sequences are DFQATT and SNEGSKA (reference sequence). The CDR3 has 12 residues. The V and J ends lost 3 bases and 5 bases respectively, with 11 bases between them. The CDR3 nucleotides read TGCAGTGCTAGGACCGGGATCCACGAGCAGTACTTC. Translation: CSARTGIHEQYF.

The rearrangement links TRBV6-5 to TRBJ1-1, with a weak D call TRBD1 (5 bases). The CDR3 runs 17 residues. Between the trimmed V and J ends, which lost 0 bases and 0 bases, there was a span of 14 bases. The germline V gene encodes CDR1 MNHEY and CDR2 SVGAGI. CDR3 amino acids: CASSYSAGWGLNTEAFF. The CDR3 DNA reads as TGTGCCAGCAGTTACTCTGCGGGGTGGGGCTTGAACACTGAAGCTTTCTTT.

In this sample, this clonotype turned up a few times. The chain couples TRBV20-1 to TRBJ2-6, with unresolved D. The CDR3 loop spans 15 amino acids. Germline lookup yields CDR1 DFQATT and CDR2 SNEGSKA (reference sequence). V was clipped by 6 bases and J by 0 bases, with 12 bases between them. The CDR3 protein is CSALDVRSGANVLTF. Written as DNA, the CDR3 is TGCAGTGCCCTAGACGTTCGCTCTGGGGCCAACGTCCTGACTTTC.

This clonotype was recorded a few times. The chain recombines TRBV20-1 with TRBJ2-7; the match to TRBD2 covers 10 bases. This CDR3 has 14 amino acids. With 6 bases clipped from V and 2 bases from J, the junction kept 7 bases outside the gene matches. Germline loops: CDR1 DFQATT, CDR2 SNEGSKA (reference sequence). The CDR3 DNA reads as TGCAGTGCCACCCATAGCGGGGGGACCTACGAGCAGTACTTC. This translates into CSATHSGGTYEQYF.

This rearrangement joins TRBV27 to TRBJ2-2, with TRBD2 as a possible D gene (6 bases). V was cut by 11 bases and J by 1 base, with 14 bases left in between. Germline V gene sequence: CDR1 MNHEY, CDR2 SMNVEV (reference sequence). The CDR3 has 14 residues. The CDR3 loop is CAARAGMNTGELFF. Written as DNA, the CDR3 is TGTGCCGCCCGTGCGGGGATGAACACCGGGGAGCTGTTTTTT.

This clonotype was recorded at least ten times. The chain recombines TRBV20-1 with TRBJ1-2; the D gene is possibly TRBD1 (5 bases). The CDR3 runs to 12 residues. CDR1 DFQATT and CDR2 SNEGSKA come from the germline V gene (reference sequence). V was trimmed by 5 bases and J by 3 bases, leaving 10 bases between them. The CDR3 is CSARRGDYGYTF. As DNA, the CDR3 is TGCAGTGCTCGCCGGGGGGACTATGGCTACACCTTC.

This CDR3 is CAWSTGWTEAFF. The CDR3 region has the DNA TGTGCCTGGAGTACAGGGTGGACTGAAGCTTTCTTT. This chain links TRBV30 with TRBJ1-1, with a tentative D call TRBD1 (6 bases). Germline V CDR1 and CDR2: GTSNPN, SVGIG (reference sequence). CDR3 size: 12 residues. The germline V and J ends were trimmed by 2 bases and 5 bases, with 9 bases remaining between them.

This chain connects TRBV5-1 to TRBJ2-3; D gene uncertain. Germline V gives CDR1 SGHRS, CDR2 YFSETQ. The CDR3 spans 13 residues. Deletions cut 0 bases from V and 4 bases from J, with 6 bases between. The CDR3 protein is CASSLGLSDTQYF. In DNA form, the CDR3 reads TGCGCCAGCAGCTTGGGGTTGTCAGATACGCAGTATTTT.

In its sample, this clonotype was seen a few times. The V call is TRBV11-3, the J call TRBJ1-6, with 9 nucleotides matching TRBD1. Germline values: CDR1 SGHNT, CDR2 YENEEA. The V gene end was trimmed by 7 bases and the J gene end by 7 bases; junction bases not matched to a gene: 5. The CDR3 covers 14 residues. The CDR3 sequence: CASTWTGENSPLHF. DNA for the CDR3: TGTGCCAGCACCTGGACAGGGGAGAATTCACCCCTCCACTTT.